The clone carrying this TCR beta chain was found a few times. What it binds is unknown. These data are taken from a study of metastatic and nonmetastatic thyroid tumors. Study background: Peripheral blood and tumor or nodule samples from malignant and benign thyroid patients were compared.

As processed by the authors: To classify distant metastasis in papillary thyroid cancer, a model was built from CDR3 differences across clinicopathological groups. With MiXCR, TCRdb called clones anew from the PCR reads. The V and J calls shown here were made by TCRdb, not taken from the authors' results. The data contain 15,000 to 20,000 clones, approximately 32% of them singletons. Thyroid surgery was performed in patients who had received no treatment beforehand. Findings and caveats of the study: According to reports, the diversity of TCR beta was significantly higher in malignant thyroid tumors than in benign nodules, and this held in both blood and tumor samples.

Germline values: CDR1 MNHEY, CDR2 SMNVEV (reference sequence). Trimming left V 6 bases short and J 0 bases short, with 15 bases between. The length of the CDR3 is 15 residues. The clonotype was recovered from a male donor with papillary thyroid cancer or a benign thyroid nodule (not recorded which). Some clones in this sample may be carry-over from other donors' samples. Sequencing was done on a sample of tumor tissue. The chain couples TRBV27 to TRBJ2-7; D not resolved. CDR3 nucleotide sequence: TGTGCCAGCAGCCCCGCGGCGGTACCCTCCTACGAGCAGTACTTC. This encodes CASSPAAVPSYEQYF.